A selection of T cell receptor beta chains follows, all from one sample in a study of blood T cell repertoires in COVID-19. Assay used: immunoSEQ multiplex PCR; TCRdb lists only in-frame clones, some missing. Here the sample spans some 28,000 clones, 65% to 90% being singletons. Material: peripheral blood. These receptors all come from a human donor in a cohort sampled during active COVID-19. The CDR3 runs from the conserved cysteine through the conserved F or W. D genes are given only for firm matches. The size of a clone is reported for some rows only, either as once, few or many, or as a class for expanded clones.

J gene: TRBJ2-3; clone size: -; D gene: TRBD1; V gene: TRBV19; CDR3 protein: CASSRSRGLGDTQYF; CDR3 DNA: TGTGCCAGTAGTAGGTCCAGGGGGCTCGGGGATACGCAGTATTTT
J gene: TRBJ2-1; clone size: -; D gene: TRBD2; V gene: TRBV28; CDR3 protein: CASSFVAGSSYNEQFF; CDR3 DNA: TGTGCCAGCAGTTTTGTAGCGGGGAGCTCCTACAATGAGCAGTTCTTC
J gene: TRBJ1-1; clone size: -; D gene: -; V gene: TRBV27; CDR3 protein: CASRSSGTEAFF; CDR3 DNA: TGTGCCAGCAGGTCGAGTGGCACTGAAGCTTTCTTT
J gene: TRBJ2-5; clone size: -; D gene: -; V gene: TRBV5-1; CDR3 protein: CASSLGQKETQYF; CDR3 DNA: TGCGCCAGCAGCTTGGGACAAAAGGAGACCCAGTACTTC
J gene: TRBJ2-7; clone size: -; D gene: -; V gene: TRBV11-3; CDR3 protein: CASSPYPPYEQYF; CDR3 DNA: TGTGCCAGCAGCCCCTACCCCCCCTACGAGCAGTACTTC
J gene: TRBJ1-2; clone size: once; D gene: -; V gene: TRBV6-2/TRBV6-3; CDR3 protein: CASSYLRSYGYTF; CDR3 DNA: TGTGCCAGCAGTTATTTGAGAAGCTATGGCTACACCTTC
J gene: TRBJ1-1; clone size: -; D gene: -; V gene: TRBV5-5; CDR3 protein: CASSRRGNTEAFF; CDR3 DNA: TGTGCCAGCAGCCGACGCGGGAACACTGAAGCTTTCTTT
J gene: TRBJ2-3; clone size: -; D gene: -; V gene: TRBV7-3; CDR3 protein: CASSAGRGKTDTQYF; CDR3 DNA: TGTGCCAGCAGCGCCGGTAGGGGAAAGACAGATACGCAGTATTTT
J gene: TRBJ1-2; clone size: -; D gene: TRBD1; V gene: TRBV6-5; CDR3 protein: CASSYSITGAYGYTF; CDR3 DNA: TGTGCCAGCAGTTACTCGATTACAGGGGCTTATGGCTACACCTTC
J gene: TRBJ2-5; clone size: -; D gene: TRBD1; V gene: TRBV6-5; CDR3 protein: CASRDRQGATQYF; CDR3 DNA: TGTGCCAGCAGGGACCGACAGGGTGCGACCCAGTACTTC
J gene: TRBJ1-1; clone size: -; D gene: -; V gene: TRBV29-1; CDR3 protein: CSVSGTLSENFF; CDR3 DNA: TGCAGCGTTTCCGGGACACTCTCGGAAAATTTCTTT
J gene: TRBJ1-1; clone size: few; D gene: TRBD1; V gene: TRBV9; CDR3 protein: CASSFHAGQENTEAFF; CDR3 DNA: TGTGCCAGCAGCTTTCATGCTGGACAGGAGAACACTGAAGCTTTCTTT
J gene: TRBJ2-5; clone size: -; D gene: -; V gene: TRBV18; CDR3 protein: CASSPGGMKTQYF; CDR3 DNA: TGTGCCAGCTCACCAGGGGGGATGAAGACCCAGTACTTC
J gene: TRBJ1-2; clone size: -; D gene: TRBD1; V gene: TRBV13; CDR3 protein: CASSLGATGGVGYGYTF; CDR3 DNA: TGTGCCAGCAGCTTAGGTGCGACAGGGGGCGTGGGCTATGGCTACACCTTC
J gene: TRBJ1-1; clone size: -; D gene: -; V gene: TRBV11-1; CDR3 protein: CASSAGGWAFF; CDR3 DNA: TGTGCCAGCAGCGCGGGAGGGTGGGCTTTCTTT
J gene: TRBJ2-5; clone size: -; D gene: -; V gene: TRBV7-3; CDR3 protein: CASSPPNRPQETQYF; CDR3 DNA: TGTGCCAGCAGCCCGCCGAACAGGCCCCAAGAGACCCAGTACTTC
J gene: TRBJ1-2; clone size: -; D gene: -; V gene: TRBV20-1; CDR3 protein: CSARLFGYTF; CDR3 DNA: TGCAGTGCTAGGTTATTTGGCTACACCTTC
J gene: TRBJ1-1; clone size: once; D gene: TRBD1; V gene: TRBV19; CDR3 protein: CASSIPSDRDTEAFF; CDR3 DNA: TGTGCCAGTAGTATTCCATCCGACAGGGACACTGAAGCTTTCTTT
J gene: TRBJ2-1; clone size: -; D gene: TRBD2; V gene: TRBV3-1/TRBV3-2; CDR3 protein: CASSHLAGGPEQFF; CDR3 DNA: TGTGCCAGCAGCCATCTAGCGGGGGGCCCTGAGCAGTTCTTC
J gene: TRBJ2-4; clone size: -; D gene: TRBD1; V gene: TRBV28; CDR3 protein: CASSFLLQGVAKNIQYF; CDR3 DNA: TGTGCCAGCAGTTTCCTGTTACAGGGGGTTGCCAAAAACATTCAGTACTTC
J gene: TRBJ2-7; clone size: -; D gene: -; V gene: TRBV6-1; CDR3 protein: CASSEALGGGSEQYF; CDR3 DNA: TGTGCCAGCAGTGAAGCGCTAGGTGGAGGATCCGAGCAGTACTTC
J gene: TRBJ2-7; clone size: -; D gene: TRBD1; V gene: TRBV6-5; CDR3 protein: CASRRRGGEDYEQYF; CDR3 DNA: TGTGCCAGCAGGAGAAGAGGGGGCGAGGACTACGAGCAGTACTTC
J gene: TRBJ2-3; clone size: -; D gene: -; V gene: TRBV4-1; CDR3 protein: CASSQDALDTDTQYF; CDR3 DNA: TGCGCCAGCAGCCAAGATGCCCTAGATACAGATACGCAGTATTTT
J gene: TRBJ2-5; clone size: once; D gene: TRBD1; V gene: TRBV12-3/TRBV12-4; CDR3 protein: CASSPGGRETQYF; CDR3 DNA: TGTGCCAGCAGTCCAGGGGGACGTGAGACCCAGTACTTC
J gene: TRBJ1-6; clone size: -; D gene: TRBD1; V gene: TRBV28; CDR3 protein: CASRPQGQDNSPLHF; CDR3 DNA: TGTGCCAGCAGACCGCAGGGACAGGATAATTCACCCCTCCACTTT
J gene: TRBJ2-5; clone size: -; D gene: TRBD2; V gene: TRBV18; CDR3 protein: CASSPPWGGETQYF; CDR3 DNA: TGTGCCAGCTCACCACCGTGGGGGGGAGAGACCCAGTACTTC
J gene: TRBJ1-6; clone size: -; D gene: -; V gene: TRBV28; CDR3 protein: CASQGRTGYNSPLHF; CDR3 DNA: TGTGCCAGCCAGGGGCGAACGGGCTATAATTCACCCCTCCACTTT
J gene: TRBJ2-2; clone size: -; D gene: -; V gene: TRBV28; CDR3 protein: CASTSPGLHTGELFF; CDR3 DNA: TGTGCCAGCACCTCACCGGGACTTCACACCGGGGAGCTGTTTTTT
J gene: TRBJ2-7; clone size: few; D gene: TRBD1; V gene: TRBV30; CDR3 protein: CAWTQGGFSYEQYF; CDR3 DNA: TGTGCCTGGACACAGGGGGGATTCAGCTACGAGCAGTACTTC
J gene: TRBJ2-5; clone size: -; D gene: TRBD2; V gene: TRBV9; CDR3 protein: CASSVVGGLETQYF; CDR3 DNA: TGTGCCAGCAGCGTAGTCGGGGGGTTGGAGACCCAGTACTTC
J gene: TRBJ2-6; clone size: -; D gene: TRBD1; V gene: TRBV6-1; CDR3 protein: CASSEGQGFRANVLTF; CDR3 DNA: TGTGCCAGCAGTGAGGGACAGGGTTTCAGGGCCAACGTCCTGACTTTC
J gene: TRBJ1-3; clone size: -; D gene: -; V gene: TRBV4-3; CDR3 protein: CASSRSPGGNTIYF; CDR3 DNA: TGCGCCAGCAGCCGGTCCCCGGGAGGAAACACCATATATTTT
J gene: TRBJ2-1; clone size: once; D gene: -; V gene: TRBV7-9; CDR3 protein: CASSPLTGSSYNEQFF; CDR3 DNA: TGTGCCAGCAGCCCCCTAACCGGGAGCTCCTACAATGAGCAGTTCTTC
J gene: TRBJ1-1; clone size: -; D gene: TRBD1; V gene: TRBV6-5; CDR3 protein: CASSRNRGNTEAFF; CDR3 DNA: TGTGCCAGCAGTCGTAACAGGGGGAACACTGAAGCTTTCTTT
J gene: TRBJ1-1; clone size: few; D gene: -; V gene: TRBV30; CDR3 protein: CAWIRSAMNTEAFF; CDR3 DNA: TGTGCCTGGATAAGGAGTGCTATGAACACTGAAGCTTTCTTT
J gene: TRBJ2-1; clone size: -; D gene: TRBD1; V gene: TRBV5-8; CDR3 protein: CASSFDRAYNEQFF; CDR3 DNA: TGTGCCAGCAGCTTTGACAGGGCCTACAATGAGCAGTTCTTC
J gene: TRBJ2-7; clone size: -; D gene: -; V gene: TRBV21-1; CDR3 protein: CASRGDSSYEQYF; CDR3 DNA: TGTGCCAGCAGGGGCGACAGTTCCTACGAGCAGTACTTC
J gene: TRBJ2-2; clone size: -; D gene: TRBD1; V gene: TRBV5-8; CDR3 protein: CARTRGRDTGELFF; CDR3 DNA: TGTGCCAGAACCAGGGGGCGCGACACCGGGGAGCTGTTTTTT
J gene: TRBJ1-4; clone size: -; D gene: -; V gene: TRBV7-9; CDR3 protein: CASSPSVPHAVFF; CDR3 DNA: TGTGCCAGCAGCCCCTCCGTGCCCCACGCAGTGTTTTTT
J gene: TRBJ2-7; clone size: -; D gene: -; V gene: TRBV6-6; CDR3 protein: CASSYGQSSYEQYF; CDR3 DNA: TGTGCCAGCAGTTACGGCCAAAGCTCCTACGAGCAGTACTTC
J gene: TRBJ2-7; clone size: -; D gene: TRBD1; V gene: TRBV6-5; CDR3 protein: CASSYGQGRSYEQYF; CDR3 DNA: TGTGCCAGCAGTTACGGACAGGGCCGCTCCTACGAGCAGTACTTC
J gene: TRBJ2-2; clone size: -; D gene: -; V gene: TRBV2; CDR3 protein: CASRQGQNTGELFF; CDR3 DNA: TGTGCCAGCAGGCAGGGGCAGAACACCGGGGAGCTGTTTTTT
J gene: TRBJ2-1; clone size: -; D gene: TRBD2; V gene: TRBV6-4; CDR3 protein: CASSTSGGAYNEQFF; CDR3 DNA: TGTGCCAGCAGTACTAGCGGGGGGGCCTACAATGAGCAGTTCTTC
J gene: TRBJ2-1; clone size: -; D gene: TRBD2; V gene: TRBV7-3; CDR3 protein: CASSLTSGGYNEQFF; CDR3 DNA: TGTGCCAGCAGCTTGACTAGCGGGGGTTACAATGAGCAGTTCTTC
J gene: TRBJ1-2; clone size: -; D gene: -; V gene: TRBV5-6; CDR3 protein: CASSLVRGGYTF; CDR3 DNA: TGTGCCAGCAGCTTGGTCAGGGGTGGCTACACCTTC